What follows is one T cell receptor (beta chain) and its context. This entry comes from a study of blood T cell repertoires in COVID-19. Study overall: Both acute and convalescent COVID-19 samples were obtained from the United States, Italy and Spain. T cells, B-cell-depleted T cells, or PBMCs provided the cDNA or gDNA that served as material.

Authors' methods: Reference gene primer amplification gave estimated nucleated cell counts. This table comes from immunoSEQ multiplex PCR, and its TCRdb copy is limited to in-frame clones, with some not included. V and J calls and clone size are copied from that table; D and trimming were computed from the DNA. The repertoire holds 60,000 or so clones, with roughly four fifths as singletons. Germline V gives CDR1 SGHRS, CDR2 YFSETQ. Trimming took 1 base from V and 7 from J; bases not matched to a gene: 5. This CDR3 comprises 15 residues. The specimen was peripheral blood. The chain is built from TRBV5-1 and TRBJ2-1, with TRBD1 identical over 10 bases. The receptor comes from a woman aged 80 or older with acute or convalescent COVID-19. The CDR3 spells CASSLLGQGRNEQFF. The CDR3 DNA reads TGCGCCAGCAGCTTGCTGGGACAGGGGAGGAATGAGCAGTTCTTC. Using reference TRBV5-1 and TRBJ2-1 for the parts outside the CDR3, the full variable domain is KAGVTQTPRYLIKTRGQQVTLSCSPISGHRSVSWYQQTPGQGLQFLFEYFSETQRNKGNFPGRFSGRQFSNSRSEMNVSTLELGDSALYLCASSLLGQGRNEQFFGPGTRLTVL.